A single sample gave rise to the 14 T cell receptor beta chains below, sequenced in a study of cytomegalovirus exposure and HLA in healthy donors. Amplification used 60 Vbeta primers and 13 Jbeta primers. Repertoires were generated with immunoSEQ multiplex PCR, while TCRdb's copy carries only in-frame clones and drops some. The data contain approximately 170,000 clones, over 75% of them seen just once; the ten biggest clones take up around 1.3%. Source material: PBMCs. Receptors originate from a man in his fifties in good health and CMV-seropositive.

The chain carries TRBV19 and TRBJ2-7; a possible D gene is TRBD2 (5 bases). Trimming shortened V by 5 bases and J by 7 bases, and 18 bases separated the two germline ends. The CDR3 sequence is 14 residues long. CDR1 is LNHDA and CDR2 is SQIVND in the germline V gene (reference sequence). DNA for the CDR3: TGTGCCAGTAGTGTTAGGTCACCGTCGGGAGAGCAGTACTTC. It codes for CASSVRSPSGEQYF.

The chain joins TRBV5-1 to TRBJ1-1; 11 nucleotides match TRBD1. With 4 bases clipped from V and 6 bases from J, the junction kept 11 bases outside the gene matches. CDR1 SGHRS and CDR2 YFSETQ come from the germline V gene. The CDR3 contains 16 residues. The CDR3 region is CASSIGQGASIAEAFF. Here the CDR3 DNA reads TGCGCCAGCAGCATAGGACAGGGGGCGAGTATCGCTGAAGCTTTCTTT.

The rearrangement uses TRBV4-2 and TRBJ2-1; no clear D. Trimming took 1 base from V and 0 from J, leaving 7 bases between them. Germline V gene lookup returns CDR1 LGHNA and CDR2 YNFKEQ. CDR3 length: 15 amino acids. This CDR3 is CASSQVSFSYNEQFF. The CDR3 coding sequence is TGTGCCAGCAGCCAAGTTTCCTTCTCCTACAATGAGCAGTTCTTC.

The chain employs TRBV5-8 and TRBJ2-3, with 7 bases lining up with TRBD2. Unmatched junction bases numbered 4, after V lost 0 bases and J lost 3 bases. The CDR3 contains 15 residues. Germline V lookup: CDR1 SGHTS, CDR2 YDEGEE. The CDR3 sequence: CASSLALAETDTQYF. CDR3 DNA: TGTGCCAGCAGCTTGGCCCTAGCGGAGACAGATACGCAGTATTTT.

This rearrangement joins TRBV30 to TRBJ1-2; D call uncertain. This CDR3 comprises 14 residues. V lost 0 bases and J 3 bases, leaving 11 bases between the germline ends. Germline CDR1 reads GTSNPN; CDR2 reads SVGIG (reference sequence). CDR3 sequence reads: CAWSVRGVDYGYTF. CDR3 nucleotide sequence: TGTGCCTGGAGTGTACGCGGGGTGGACTATGGCTACACCTTC. Supplemented by reference TRBV30 and TRBJ1-2, the full variable domain reads SQTIHQWPATLVQPVGSPLSLECTVEGTSNPNLYWYRQAAGRGLQLLFYSVGIGQISSEVPQNLSASRPQDRQFILSSKKLLLSDSGFYLCAWSVRGVDYGYTFGSGTRLTVV.

Details on this clone: This CDR3 is also generated by other DNA sequences in the sample. This chain joins TRBV7-2 and TRBJ2-5; D not resolved. The CDR3 has 12 amino acids. Germline CDR1 is SGHTA and CDR2 is FQGNSA. V lost 0 bases and J 4 bases, leaving 3 bases between the germline ends. In nucleotides, the CDR3 is TGTGCCAGCAGCTTAGCGCGAGAGACCCAGTACTTC. Amino acids: CASSLARETQYF. Supplemented by reference TRBV7-2 and TRBJ2-5, the full variable domain reads GAGVSQSPSNKVTEKGKDVELRCDPISGHTALYWYRQSLGQGLEFLIYFQGNSAPDKSGLPSDRFSAERTGGSVSTLTIQRTQQEDSAVYLCASSLARETQYFGPGTRLLVL.

This clone was counted a few times. V is TRBV2 and J is TRBJ1-3, with D tentatively TRBD1 (5 bases). From germline, CDR1 is SNHLY and CDR2 FYNNEI. The CDR3 runs 15 residues. V was pared by 1 base and J by 4 bases, with 11 bases between. The CDR3 loop reads CASSEEGLGGNTIYF. DNA for the CDR3: TGTGCCAGCAGTGAAGAGGGACTGGGAGGAAACACCATATATTTT. The complete variable domain, with remaining parts taken from reference TRBV2 and TRBJ1-3, reads EPEVTQTPSHQVTQMGQEVILRCVPISNHLYFYWYRQILGQKVEFLVSFYNNEISEKSEIFDDQFSVERPDGSNFTLKIRSTKLEDSAMYFCASSEEGLGGNTIYFGEGSWLTVV.

The chain recombines TRBV19 with TRBJ1-5; D is possibly TRBD1 (5 bases). This CDR3 is built from 15 residues. Trimming took 3 bases from V and 10 from J, leaving 19 bases between them. Germline V gene lookup returns CDR1 LNHDA and CDR2 SQIVND (reference sequence). The chain's CDR3 is CASSILSQGDSPQHF. CDR3 nucleotide sequence: TGTGCCAGTAGTATCCTATCCCAGGGTGATTCCCCCCAGCATTTT.

This chain connects TRBV29-1 to TRBJ1-4, with 7 bases fitting TRBD1. V lost 4 bases to trimming and J lost 8 bases; unmatched junction nucleotides: 4. Germline V gene lookup returns CDR1 SQVTM and CDR2 ANQGSEA. This CDR3 region has 12 residues. The CDR3 protein is CSVGDSWEKLFF. Here the CDR3 DNA reads TGCAGCGTTGGGGACAGTTGGGAAAAACTGTTTTTT.

This clone was observed a handful of times. The chain recombines TRBV7-8 with TRBJ2-7; 9 bases line up with TRBD1. Germline CDR1 reads SGHVS; CDR2 reads FQNEAQ. V dropped 5 bases and J dropped 2; count of bases not matched to a gene: 7. CDR3 size: 15 residues. For the CDR3, the DNA is TGTGCCAGCAGCGCACACAGGGGGCGGACCTACGAGCAGTACTTC. Encoded protein: CASSAHRGRTYEQYF.

DNA of the CDR3: TGTGCCAGCTCACCCCTAGCGGGGTACAATGAGCAGTTCTTC. It yields the protein CASSPLAGYNEQFF. The chain has TRBV18 and TRBJ2-1; 9 nucleotides line up with TRBD2. The CDR3 sequence is 14 residues long. CDR1 KGHSH and CDR2 LQKENI come from the germline V gene. V shed 3 bases and J 4 bases; nucleotides not matched to a gene: 1.

This clone showed up just a few times. The genes are TRBV11-1 and TRBJ2-3, with D perhaps TRBD1 (5 bases). The V end lost 3 bases, the J end lost 7 bases, and 8 bases lay between the germline ends. The CDR3 contains 12 residues. CDR1 is SGHAT, CDR2 FQDESV, per germline (reference sequence). Here the CDR3 reads CASSFQGHTQYF. The CDR3 coding sequence is TGTGCCAGCAGCTTCCAGGGCCATACGCAGTATTTT. Variable domain in full (rest from reference TRBV11-1 and TRBJ2-3): EAEVAQSPRYKITEKSQAVAFWCDPISGHATLYWYRQILGQGPELLVQFQDESVVDDSQLPKDRFSAERLKGVDSTLKIQPAELGDSAMYLCASSFQGHTQYFGPGTRLTVL.

This sequence joins TRBV28 and TRBJ1-2; tentatively, D is TRBD1 (6 bases). Germline V gives CDR1 MDHEN, CDR2 SYDVKM. The CDR3 contains 15 residues. Deletions cut 5 bases from V and 5 bases from J, with 18 bases between. CDR3 in amino acids: CASSLPGVRLYGYTF. The DNA of the CDR3 is TGTGCCAGCAGTCTACCAGGGGTCCGCTTATATGGCTACACCTTC.

The rearrangement links TRBV4-1 to TRBJ2-1; 11 nucleotides agree with TRBD1. The J segment lost 4 bases and the V segment lost 9 bases, leaving 17 bases of the junction unmatched. Looked up from germline, CDR1 is MGHRA and CDR2 is YSYEKL. The CDR3 extends over 18 amino acids. CDR3 amino acids: CASKGQGARAGLYNEQFF. In DNA form, the CDR3 reads TGCGCCAGTAAAGGACAGGGGGCGAGGGCGGGTCTGTACAATGAGCAGTTCTTC.